The 22 T cell receptor beta chains given below trace back to one sample, sequenced in a study of cytomegalovirus exposure and HLA in healthy donors (dated 2017 in TCRdb). The library was obtained by the immunoSEQ multiplex PCR assay. For the multiplex PCR, a mixture combining 60 forward primers for TCR Vbeta segments and 13 reverse primers for TCR Jbeta segments was used. Entries here come from immuneACCESS through TCRdb and include only in-frame sequences with V and J called. Some clones fail to appear in such tables; in the studies checked, an unresolved V gene covers under half of the shortfall, and the cause of the remainder is unknown. This sample is represented by about 130,000 clones; 60% to 85% of them were singletons. About 1.9% of the sample lies in the top ten. Input material: PBMCs. These receptors all stem from a man between 50 and 59 years old in good health and CMV-seronegative.

The gene calls are TRBV28 and TRBJ1-4; 9 nucleotides align to TRBD1. Germline trimming cut 6 bases from V and 6 bases from J; bases unmatched to any gene: 5. The germline V gene has CDR1 MDHEN and CDR2 SYDVKM. The length of the CDR3 is 14 residues. The CDR3 DNA reads as TGTGCCAGCAGGATCGGGACAGGGCATGAAAAACTGTTTTTT. This translates into CASRIGTGHEKLFF.

The chain recombines TRBV5-1 with TRBJ2-2, with D unclear. The CDR3 contains 15 residues. Germline lookup yields CDR1 SGHRS and CDR2 YFSETQ. V lost 0 bases to trimming and J lost 0 bases, with 6 bases between them. The CDR3 region has the DNA TGCGCCAGCAGCTTGGACCAGACGAACACCGGGGAGCTGTTTTTT. Its translation is CASSLDQTNTGELFF.

The V call is TRBV7-8, the J call TRBJ1-1, with D possibly TRBD1 on 5 matching bases. CDR3 length: 16 residues. Germline V gene lookup returns CDR1 SGHVS and CDR2 FQNEAQ. V lost 0 bases and J 1 base, leaving 12 bases between the germline ends. CDR3 residues: CASSLALDRRNTEAFF. Here the CDR3 DNA reads TGTGCCAGCAGCTTAGCGCTTGACAGAAGGAACACTGAAGCTTTCTTT. The whole variable domain, remainder taken from reference TRBV7-8 and TRBJ1-1, is GAGVSQSPRYKVAKRGQDVALRCDPISGHVSLFWYQQALGQGPEFLTYFQNEAQLDKSGLPSDRFFAERPEGSVSTLKIQRTQQEDSAVYLCASSLALDRRNTEAFFGQGTRLTVV.

The CDR3 sequence: CASSNRDHGYTF. CDR3 sequence (DNA): TGTGCCAGCAGCAACAGGGACCATGGCTACACCTTC. The V call is TRBV5-4, the J call TRBJ1-2; tentative D call: TRBD1 (6 bases). The CDR3 is made up of 12 amino acids. Per germline, CDR1 SGHNT and CDR2 YYREEE (reference sequence). V lost 4 bases, J lost 6 bases, and 10 bases lay in between.

This chain connects TRBV5-8 to TRBJ2-2; TRBD1 aligns across 8 bases. Germline loops: CDR1 SGHTS, CDR2 YDEGEE. The CDR3 has 16 amino acids. Germline trimming cut 3 bases from V and 1 base from J; bases unmatched to any gene: 5. In nucleotides, the CDR3 is TGTGCCAGCAGCTCCCGGACAGGGAGGAACACCGGGGAGCTGTTTTTT. Residues: CASSSRTGRNTGELFF.

The chain combines TRBV10-3 with TRBJ2-1; D remains unclear. V lost 4 bases and J lost 10, with 8 bases in between. Per germline, CDR1 ENHRY and CDR2 SYGVKD. The CDR3 consists of 11 residues. CDR3 in DNA: TGTGCCATCAGTGGGGCCTCAGAGCAGTTCTTC. Amino acid sequence: CAISGASEQFF.

The J gene is TRBJ2-1, the V gene TRBV7-3; D is unclear. Trimming shortened V by 0 bases and J by 8 bases, and 11 bases separated the two germline ends. The CDR3 has 14 amino acids. Germline V gene data show CDR1 as SGHTA and CDR2 as FQGTGA. The CDR3 sequence is CASSLTSKGDEQFF. DNA for the CDR3: TGTGCCAGCAGCTTAACTTCGAAAGGAGATGAGCAGTTCTTC.

The J gene is TRBJ1-4, the V gene TRBV19, with D hard to call. Looked up from germline, CDR1 is LNHDA and CDR2 is SQIVND (reference sequence). V lost 10 bases and J 7 bases, leaving 7 bases between the germline ends. CDR3 length: 10 amino acids. The CDR3 here is CATHSEKLFF. The CDR3, as DNA: TGTGCCACCCATTCTGAAAAACTGTTTTTT. Combining the CDR3 with reference TRBV19 and TRBJ1-4 gives the whole variable domain DGGITQSPKYLFRKEGQNVTLSCEQNLNHDAMYWYRQDPGQGLRLIYYSQIVNDFQKGDIAEGYSVSREKKESFPLTVTSAQKNPTAFYLCATHSEKLFFGSGTQLSVL.

A note on this clone: At one end the junction does not follow the germline gene, possibly because of a read error. This chain uses TRBV7-9 with TRBJ2-3, with 7 bases aligning to TRBD1. CDR1 and CDR2 (germline): SEHNR, FQNEAQ (reference sequence). This CDR3 spans 16 amino acids. The CDR3 reads CSSSRNQGVSTDTQYF. CDR3 bases: TGTTCCAGCAGCCGTAACCAGGGGGTAAGCACAGATACGCAGTATTTT.

This clone was observed a few times. The genes are TRBV2 and TRBJ2-7; 7 nucleotides line up with TRBD2. Germline CDR1 reads SNHLY; CDR2 reads FYNNEI. This CDR3 comprises 13 residues. The trim removed 4 bases at V and 9 bases at J, leaving 9 bases unmatched. CDR3 bases: TGTGCCAGCAGTGTCGGGGGGATGGGAGGGCAGTACGTC. Protein product: CASSVGGMGGQYV.

This clone was observed a few times. The gene calls are TRBV6-5 and TRBJ2-5, with TRBD2 matching 10 bases. CDR1 MNHEY and CDR2 SVGAGI come from the germline V gene. CDR3 length: 16 residues. With 0 bases clipped from V and 1 base from J, the junction kept 2 bases outside the gene matches. The CDR3 DNA is TGTGCCAGCAGTTACTCTCTAGCGGGGGCCCAAGAGACCCAGTACTTC. This codes for CASSYSLAGAQETQYF.

This clone was counted between two and nine times. The chain links TRBV25-1 to TRBJ1-2, with a weak D call TRBD1 (6 bases). This CDR3 contains 13 residues. Germline CDR1 is MGHDK and CDR2 is SYGVNS. With 6 bases removed from V and 1 base from J, the gap between germline ends came to 9 bases. This CDR3 reads CASSGQNNYGYTF. CDR3 nucleotide sequence: TGTGCCAGCAGCGGACAGAATAACTATGGCTACACCTTC.

This clone was detected only a few times. The chain recombines TRBV18 with TRBJ2-1, with D possibly matching TRBD2 (7 bases). Germline loops: CDR1 KGHSH, CDR2 LQKENI. Trimming removed 9 bases from V and 9 bases from J, with 21 bases in between. CDR3 length equals 14 residues. The CDR3 DNA reads TGTGCCAGTTCTCCTGGCCGTAGGGGGGGTGAGCAGTTCTTC. Translated, it gives CASSPGRRGGEQFF. Variable domain in full (rest from reference TRBV18 and TRBJ2-1): NAGVMQNPRHLVRRRGQEARLRCSPMKGHSHVYWYRQLPEEGLKFMVYLQKENIIDESGMPKERFSAEFPKEGPSILRIQQVVRGDSAAYFCASSPGRRGGEQFFGPGTRLTVL.

This chain joins TRBV5-5 and TRBJ2-7; 8 nucleotides match TRBD2. With V trimmed by 1 base and J by 6 bases, 3 bases remained unmatched. The CDR3 is 13 amino acids. Germline values: CDR1 SGHKS, CDR2 YYEKEE (reference sequence). Here the CDR3 reads CASSLTAGAEQYV. In DNA, the CDR3 is TGTGCCAGCAGCTTGACAGCGGGGGCCGAGCAGTACGTC.

The rearrangement links TRBV5-6 to TRBJ2-5, with TRBD2 matching 14 bases. The CDR3 is 19 amino acids. In germline, CDR1 is SGHDT, CDR2 YYEEEE. The J segment lost 5 bases and the V segment lost 6 bases, leaving 18 bases of the junction unmatched. DNA of the CDR3: TGTGCCAGCACCCCCGGGACTAGCGGGGGCTCACTTCGTGGGGAGACCCAGTACTTC. Its translation is CASTPGTSGGSLRGETQYF.

This chain joins TRBV19 and TRBJ2-1, with 7 bases fitting TRBD1. Losses at the gene ends were 7 bases for V and 5 bases for J; bases not matched to a gene: 11. Germline CDR1 and CDR2: LNHDA and SQIVND (reference sequence). The CDR3 extends over 15 amino acids. CDR3 nucleotides: TGTGCCAGTACCCGCAGGACAGGATGGGACAATGAGCAGTTCTTC. As protein: CASTRRTGWDNEQFF.

The V and J genes are TRBV27 and TRBJ1-1; D remains unclear. Trimming took 3 bases from V and 1 from J, leaving 12 bases between them. Germline values: CDR1 MNHEY, CDR2 SMNVEV (reference sequence). This CDR3 contains 15 residues. CDR3 residues: CASSFYWGGNTEAFF. The DNA for the CDR3 is TGTGCCAGCAGTTTTTACTGGGGAGGGAACACTGAAGCTTTCTTT.

This clone was counted only a few times. V is TRBV6-1 and J is TRBJ1-1; D remains ambiguous. V lost 4 bases, J lost 4 bases, and 13 bases lay in between. In germline, CDR1 is MNHNS, CDR2 SASEGT. CDR3 size: 14 residues. CDR3: CASSVAPEATEAFF. CDR3 bases: TGTGCCAGCAGTGTGGCGCCGGAGGCCACTGAAGCTTTCTTT.

V gene TRBV7-2 combines with J gene TRBJ1-2, with TRBD1 identical over 7 bases. V gave up 3 bases and J gave up 5 bases; unmatched junction bases: 9. The CDR3 covers 15 residues. Looked up from germline, CDR1 is SGHTA and CDR2 is FQGNSA. The DNA for the CDR3 is TGTGCCAGCAGCTTCTCCGGGACAGAGATTTATGGCTACACCTTC. Translated, it gives CASSFSGTEIYGYTF.

J is TRBJ2-3 and V is TRBV5-1; 8 bases are shared with TRBD2. Germline values: CDR1 SGHRS, CDR2 YFSETQ. Trimming at V came to 5 bases and at J to 8 bases, leaving 7 bases not matched to a gene. CDR3 length: 13 amino acids. As DNA, the CDR3 is TGCGCCAGCAGAGCGGGGGATCAAGCTACGCAGTATTTT. Its translation is CASRAGDQATQYF.

This chain uses TRBV29-1 with TRBJ2-6, with 7 positions matching TRBD2. Germline V gives CDR1 SQVTM, CDR2 ANQGSEA. The length of the CDR3 is 12 residues. CDR3 region: CAAGDGANVLTF. The CDR3 DNA reads TGCGCGGCGGGGGATGGGGCCAACGTCCTGACTTTC.

This clone has more than one count but fewer than ten. The chain has TRBV6-5 and TRBJ1-2, with D possibly TRBD1 on 5 matching bases. Trimming left V 7 bases short and J 6 bases short, with 12 bases between. The germline CDR1 and CDR2 sequences are MNHEY and SVGAGI. The CDR3 spans 12 residues. DNA of the CDR3: TGTGCCAGCAAAAACCGGGGGGATGGCTACACCTTC. Its protein is CASKNRGDGYTF.